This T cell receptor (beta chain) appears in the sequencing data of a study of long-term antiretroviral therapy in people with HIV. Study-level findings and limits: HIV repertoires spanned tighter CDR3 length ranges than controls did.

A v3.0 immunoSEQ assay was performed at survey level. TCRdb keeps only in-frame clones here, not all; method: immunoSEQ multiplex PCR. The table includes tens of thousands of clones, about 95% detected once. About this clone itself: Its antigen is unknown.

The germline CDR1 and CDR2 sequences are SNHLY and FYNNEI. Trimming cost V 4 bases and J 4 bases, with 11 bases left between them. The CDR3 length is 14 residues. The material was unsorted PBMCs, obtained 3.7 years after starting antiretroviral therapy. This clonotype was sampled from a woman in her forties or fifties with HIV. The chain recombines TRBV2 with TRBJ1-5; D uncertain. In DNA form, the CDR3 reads TGTGCCAGCAGTGTTGGTAAAGAAAATCAGCCCCAGCATTTT. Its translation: CASSVGKENQPQHF.